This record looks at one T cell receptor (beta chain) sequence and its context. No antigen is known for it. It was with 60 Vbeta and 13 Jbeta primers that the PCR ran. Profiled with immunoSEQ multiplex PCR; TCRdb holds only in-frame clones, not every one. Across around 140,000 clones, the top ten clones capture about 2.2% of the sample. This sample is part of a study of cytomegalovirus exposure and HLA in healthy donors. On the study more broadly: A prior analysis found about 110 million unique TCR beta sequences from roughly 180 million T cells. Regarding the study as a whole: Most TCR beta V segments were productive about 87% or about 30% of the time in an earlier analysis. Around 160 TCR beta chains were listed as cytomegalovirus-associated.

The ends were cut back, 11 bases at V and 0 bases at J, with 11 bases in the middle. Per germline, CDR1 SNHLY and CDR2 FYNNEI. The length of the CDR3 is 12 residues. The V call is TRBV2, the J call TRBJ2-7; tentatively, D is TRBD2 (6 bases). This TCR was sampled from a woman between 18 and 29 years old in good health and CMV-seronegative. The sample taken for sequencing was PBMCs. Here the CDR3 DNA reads TGTGCCTCACTAGCCTTCTCCTACGAGCAGTACTTC. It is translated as CASLAFSYEQYF. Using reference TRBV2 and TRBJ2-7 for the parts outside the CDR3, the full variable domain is EPEVTQTPSHQVTQMGQEVILRCVPISNHLYFYWYRQILGQKVEFLVSFYNNEISEKSEIFDDQFSVERPDGSNFTLKIRSTKLEDSAMYFCASLAFSYEQYFGPGTRLTVT.